Sequencing of this T cell receptor (beta chain) was carried out in a study of regulatory T cells in long-lasting Graves disease. Points from the study as a whole: Persistent patients had a count of shared public clonotypes (about 2,500) that exceeded that of new patients (approximately 1,000).

The CDR3 consists of 20 residues. The germline V gene has CDR1 KGHDR and CDR2 SFDVKD. The V gene end was trimmed by 3 bases and the J gene end by 2 bases; junction bases not matched to a gene: 16. This clonotype came up many times. Its antigen is as yet unknown. Specified time point: newly diagnosed GD, antithyroid drugs for less than 3 months. The TCR library was prepared using RNA isolated from PBMCs. To make TCR beta libraries, researchers used iRepertoire HTBI primers and Arm-PCR of CDR3 regions. Using its own MiXCR run on the multiplex PCR reads, TCRdb lists one record per CDR3 protein. The top ten clones hold approximately 19% of a sample with about 450,000 distinct CDR3 sequences, about 14% of them seen once. The same sample was also used in a study of T cells in Graves' hyperthyroidism and ophthalmopathy.

Sample: peripheral blood mononuclear cells (PBMCs), taken at new diagnosis, from a patient treated with antithyroid drugs. The rearrangement links TRBV24-1 to TRBJ2-2; 8 bases match TRBD1. This sequence was found in a woman aged 45-59 years with Graves disease. This chain's CDR3 is CATSDRTGKPPDLNTGELFF. CDR3 DNA sequence: TGTGCCACCAGTGATCGGACAGGGAAACCCCCCGATCTTAACACCGGGGAGCTGTTTTTT.